These 6 T cell receptor beta chains were sequenced from one sample in a study of T cell responses to AZD1222 COVID-19 vaccine. Some clones are missing from TCRdb's copy, which holds only in-frame ones; the method was immunoSEQ multiplex PCR. Of more than 140,000 clones listed, around nine tenths are singletons. This specimen consisted of peripheral blood, obtained on day 0 of AZD1222 vaccination. The receptors originated from an adult in good health.

V gene TRBV9 combines with J gene TRBJ2-7; TRBD1 matches 7 bases. J lost 5 bases, V lost 0 bases, and 8 bases had no gene match. The V gene's germline CDR1 is SGDLS and CDR2 YYNGEE. This CDR3 is built from 15 residues. The CDR3: CASSVAPQGDNEQYF. The CDR3 region has the DNA TGTGCCAGCAGCGTAGCTCCGCAGGGGGACAACGAGCAGTACTTC.

The rearrangement links TRBV6-5 to TRBJ1-1, with D unclear. Per germline, CDR1 MNHEY and CDR2 SVGAGI. V gave up 7 bases and J gave up 0 bases, with 15 bases separating them. The CDR3 is 15 residues long. CDR3: CASKTQAELNTEAFF. The CDR3 nucleotides read TGTGCCAGCAAAACGCAGGCGGAATTGAACACTGAAGCTTTCTTT.

The chain joins TRBV6-5 to TRBJ2-2; D is perhaps TRBD2 (6 bases). Trimming left V 7 bases short and J 1 base short, with 10 bases between. Germline values: CDR1 MNHEY, CDR2 SVGAGI. There are 14 residues in the CDR3. The CDR3 DNA sequence: TGTGCCAGCACCGGGGGAGTGAACACCGGGGAGCTGTTTTTT. Translated: CASTGGVNTGELFF.

The V call is TRBV7-3, the J call TRBJ2-3; D gene unclear. The ends were cut back, 2 bases at V and 1 base at J, with 4 bases in the middle. CDR1 and CDR2 (germline): SGHTA, FQGTGA. There are 13 residues in the CDR3. The chain's CDR3 is CASSLVGTDTQYF. Here the CDR3 DNA reads TGTGCCAGCAGCTTAGTGGGCACAGATACGCAGTATTTT.

Turning to this clone: Distinct nucleotide sequences in the sample also encode this CDR3. This chain connects TRBV19 to TRBJ1-5; D is perhaps TRBD1 (5 bases). This CDR3 has 14 amino acids. V lost 1 base and J 6 bases, leaving 10 bases between the germline ends. The germline V gene has CDR1 LNHDA and CDR2 SQIVND (reference sequence). The CDR3 loop is CASSIGGGSQPQHF. CDR3 coding DNA: TGTGCCAGTAGTATAGGGGGGGGTAGTCAGCCCCAGCATTTT.

This sequence joins TRBV28 and TRBJ2-7; D call uncertain. Trimming left V 9 bases short and J 0 bases short, with 15 bases between. Germline V CDR1 and CDR2: MDHEN, SYDVKM. CDR3 length: 14 residues. In nucleotides, the CDR3 is TGTGCCAGTCTGGGTTCCGGAGCCTCCTACGAGCAGTACTTC. Its translation is CASLGSGASYEQYF.